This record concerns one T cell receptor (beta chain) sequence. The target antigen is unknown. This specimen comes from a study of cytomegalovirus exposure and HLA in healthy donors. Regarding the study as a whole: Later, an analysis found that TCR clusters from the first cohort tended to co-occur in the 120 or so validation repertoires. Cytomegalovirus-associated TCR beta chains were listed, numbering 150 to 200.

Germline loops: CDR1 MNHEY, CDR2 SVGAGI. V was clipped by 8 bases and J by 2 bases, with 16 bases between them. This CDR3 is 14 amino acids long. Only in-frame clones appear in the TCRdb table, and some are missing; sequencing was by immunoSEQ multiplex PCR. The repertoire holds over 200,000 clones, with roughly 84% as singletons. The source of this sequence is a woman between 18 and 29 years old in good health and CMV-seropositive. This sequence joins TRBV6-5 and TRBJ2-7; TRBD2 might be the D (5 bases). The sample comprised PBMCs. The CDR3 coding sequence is TGTGCCAGCCGAAAACGAGGGATACCCTACGAGCAGTACTTC. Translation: CASRKRGIPYEQYF.